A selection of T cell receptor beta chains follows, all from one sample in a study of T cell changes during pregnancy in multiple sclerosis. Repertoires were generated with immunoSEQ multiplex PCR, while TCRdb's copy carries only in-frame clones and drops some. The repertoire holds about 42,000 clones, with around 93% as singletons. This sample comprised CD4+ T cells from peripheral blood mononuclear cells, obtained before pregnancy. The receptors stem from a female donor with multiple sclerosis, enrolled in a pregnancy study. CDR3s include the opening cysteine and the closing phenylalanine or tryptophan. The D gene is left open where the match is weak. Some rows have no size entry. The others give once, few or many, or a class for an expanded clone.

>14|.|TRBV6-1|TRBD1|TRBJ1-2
TGTGCCAGCAGTCCTACAGGGGAGGCCTATGGCTACACCTTC
CASSPTGEAYGYTF
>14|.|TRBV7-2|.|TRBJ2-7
TGTGCCAGCAGCCAAAGCCGGTCGAACTACGAGCAGTACTTC
CASSQSRSNYEQYF
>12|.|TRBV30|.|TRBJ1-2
TGTGCCTGGAGTGTGGGCGTCTATGGCTACACCTTC
CAWSVGVYGYTF
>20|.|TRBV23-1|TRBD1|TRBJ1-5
TGCGCCAGCAGTCAATCGCGGCAGGGGGCCCAACTTAATAGCAATCAGCCCCAGCATTTT
CASSQSRQGAQLNSNQPQHF
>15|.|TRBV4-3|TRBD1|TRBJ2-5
TGCGCCAGCAGCCAGGGCGGACAGGCTCGGGAGACCCAGTACTTC
CASSQGGQARETQYF
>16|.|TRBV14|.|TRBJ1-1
TGTGCCAGCAGCCAAGCGTGGCAGGGGCCAAACACTGAAGCTTTCTTT
CASSQAWQGPNTEAFF
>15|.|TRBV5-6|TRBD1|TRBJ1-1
TGTGCCAGCAGCGGCACAGGGGTGGTCAACACTGAAGCTTTCTTT
CASSGTGVVNTEAFF
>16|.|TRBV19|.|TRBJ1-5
TGTGCCAGTATCGGAACAGGCAGAGGAGGCAATCAGCCCCAGCATTTT
CASIGTGRGGNQPQHF
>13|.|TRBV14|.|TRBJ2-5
TGTGCCAGCAGCCAGAAGAACAGGGAGACCCAGTACTTC
CASSQKNRETQYF
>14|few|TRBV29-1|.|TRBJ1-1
TGCAGCGTTGTTGATTCGGGGGGGAACACTGAAGCTTTCTTT
CSVVDSGGNTEAFF
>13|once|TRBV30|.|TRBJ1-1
TGTGCCTGGACAGGGCAGCTTAACACTGAAGCTTTCTTT
CAWTGQLNTEAFF
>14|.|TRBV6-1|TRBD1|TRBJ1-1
TGTGCCAGCAGTGCTAAGACAGGGGACACTGAAGCTTTCTTT
CASSAKTGDTEAFF
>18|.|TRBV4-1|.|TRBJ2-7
TGCGCCAGCAGCCTCCAACCTTTAGGCCAGGGCGCAGGCTACGAGCAGTACTTC
CASSLQPLGQGAGYEQYF
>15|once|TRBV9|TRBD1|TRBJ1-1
TGTGCCAGCAGCCCCCGGGACAGGGGAAGAACTGAAGCTTTCTTT
CASSPRDRGRTEAFF
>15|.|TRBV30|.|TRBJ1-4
TGTGCCTGGAGTGTAATGGGCCAGGGGATTGAAAAACTGTTTTTT
CAWSVMGQGIEKLFF
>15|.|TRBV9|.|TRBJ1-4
TGTGCCAGCAGCGTAGCGGGGGGAGGGACTGAGAAACTGTTTTTT
CASSVAGGGTEKLFF
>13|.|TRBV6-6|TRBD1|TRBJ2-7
TGTGCCAGCAGATTCGACAGGGGAGGCGAGCAGTACTTC
CASRFDRGGEQYF
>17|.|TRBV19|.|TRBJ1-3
TGTGCCAGTACAAGGCCAGGACAAAGGCTCTCTGGAAACACCATATATTTT
CASTRPGQRLSGNTIYF
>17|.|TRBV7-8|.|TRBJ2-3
TGTGCCAGCAGCCGGACCACACAGGTTTTGAGCACAGATACGCAGTATTTT
CASSRTTQVLSTDTQYF
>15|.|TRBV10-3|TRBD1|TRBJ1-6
TGTGCCATCAGTGAGACGGGACAGGGGAATTCACCCCTCCACTTT
CAISETGQGNSPLHF
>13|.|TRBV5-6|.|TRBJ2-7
TGTGCCAGCAGCTCCACAGGATACTACGAGCAGTACTTC
CASSSTGYYEQYF
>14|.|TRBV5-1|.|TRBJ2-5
TGCGCCAGCAGCGATGGGGGGGCCCAAGAGACCCAGTACTTC
CASSDGGAQETQYF
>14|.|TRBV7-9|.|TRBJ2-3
TGTGCCAGCAGCTTAGCCGGGAACACAGATACGCAGTATTTT
CASSLAGNTDTQYF
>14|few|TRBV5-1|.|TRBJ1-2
TGCGCCAGCAGCTCCCTACGGGATAACTATGGCTACACCTTC
CASSSLRDNYGYTF
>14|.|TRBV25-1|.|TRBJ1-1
TGTGCCAGCAGTGCCCCTGGGGATTCAGGGGAAGCTTTCTTT
CASSAPGDSGEAFF
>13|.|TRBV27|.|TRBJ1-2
TGTGCCAGCAGTTTAGATTACAGATATGGCTACACCTTC
CASSLDYRYGYTF
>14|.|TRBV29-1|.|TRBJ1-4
TGCAGCGTAGAAACACACGAATTTAATGAAAAACTGTTTTTT
CSVETHEFNEKLFF
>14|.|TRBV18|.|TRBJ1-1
TGTGCCAGCTCACCACCTAATATGAACACTGAAGCTTTCTTT
CASSPPNMNTEAFF
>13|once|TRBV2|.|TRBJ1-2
TGTGCCAGCAGTGGAGAGGTCAACTATGGCTACACCTTC
CASSGEVNYGYTF
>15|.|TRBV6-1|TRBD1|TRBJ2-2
TGTGCCAGCTCAAGACAGGGGGCTGTTACCGGGGAGCTGTTTTTT
CASSRQGAVTGELFF
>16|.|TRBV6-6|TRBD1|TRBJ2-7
TGTGCCAGCAGTTCCTCGACAGGGGGCAGATCCTACGAGCAGTACTTC
CASSSSTGGRSYEQYF
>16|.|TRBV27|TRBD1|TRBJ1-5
TGTGCCAGCAGGGGGACAGGGCTTCTCTCCGTTCAGCCCCAGCATTTT
CASRGTGLLSVQPQHF
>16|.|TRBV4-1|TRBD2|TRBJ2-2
TGCGCCAGCAGCCAAGACGGGCGGGGGGACACCGGGGAGCTGTTTTTT
CASSQDGRGDTGELFF
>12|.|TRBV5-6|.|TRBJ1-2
TGTGCCAGCAGTTATCGTAACTATGGCTACACCTTC
CASSYRNYGYTF
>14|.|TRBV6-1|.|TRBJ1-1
TGTGCCAGCACTTTTCAGGTCACAGACACTGAAGCTTTCTTT
CASTFQVTDTEAFF
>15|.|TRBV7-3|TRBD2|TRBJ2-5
TGTGCCAGCAGCCCCCAGCGGGGGGCCACGGAGACCCAGTACTTC
CASSPQRGATETQYF
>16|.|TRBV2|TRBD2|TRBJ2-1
TGTGCCAGCAGTGACTTAGCGGGGGGCAGATACAATGAGCAGTTCTTC
CASSDLAGGRYNEQFF
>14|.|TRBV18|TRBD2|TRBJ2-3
TGTGCCAGCTCACCGGGCAGGGAGGGGACGACGCAGTATTTT
CASSPGREGTTQYF
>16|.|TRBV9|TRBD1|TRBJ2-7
TGTGCCAGCAGCGTCAGGGACAGTTGGGAAAACTACGAGCAGTACTTC
CASSVRDSWENYEQYF
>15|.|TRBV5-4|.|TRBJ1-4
TGTGCCAGCAGCCAAAAACGGGGGGATAATGAAAAACTGTTTTTT
CASSQKRGDNEKLFF
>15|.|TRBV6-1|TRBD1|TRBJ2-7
TGTGCCAGCAGTCCTGGGAGGACAGGGGGCTACGAGCAGTACTTC
CASSPGRTGGYEQYF
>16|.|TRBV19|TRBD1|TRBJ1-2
TGTGCCAGTAACCGTGGGGAAGGGGGCGCGGGCTATGGCTACACCTTC
CASNRGEGGAGYGYTF
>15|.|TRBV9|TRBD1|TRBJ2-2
TGTGCCAGCAGCGGACAGGGGGCGGTCACCGGGGAGCTGTTTTTT
CASSGQGAVTGELFF
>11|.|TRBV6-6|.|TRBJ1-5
TGTGCCAGCAGCAGCGGTCAGCCCCAGCATTTT
CASSSGQPQHF
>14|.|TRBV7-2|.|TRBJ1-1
TGTGCCAGCAGCTTTAGTCAGGGGCGGACTGAAGCTTTCTTT
CASSFSQGRTEAFF
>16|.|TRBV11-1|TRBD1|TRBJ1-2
TGTGCCAGCAGCTTAGCCCGGGGACAGGGAGACTATGGCTACACCTTC
CASSLARGQGDYGYTF
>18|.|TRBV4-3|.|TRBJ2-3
TGCGCCAGCAGCCAAGGGGCCCTGGGACTTAGAAAGATAGATACGCAGTATTTT
CASSQGALGLRKIDTQYF
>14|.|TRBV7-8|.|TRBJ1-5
TGTGCCAGCAGCTTCGGACAGTCCAATCAGCCCCAGCATTTT
CASSFGQSNQPQHF
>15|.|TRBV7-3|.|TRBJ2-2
TGTGCCAGCAGCTTAACGGTCAGGGGGGCCGGGGAGCTGTTTTTT
CASSLTVRGAGELFF
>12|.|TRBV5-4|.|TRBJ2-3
TGTGCCAGCAGCTCGGACAGCCTGATCCAGTATTTT
CASSSDSLIQYF
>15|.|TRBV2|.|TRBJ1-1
TGTGCCAGCAGTCACCCCCGGGGGGTGAACACTGAAGCTTTCTTT
CASSHPRGVNTEAFF